What follows is one T cell receptor beta chain and its context. Its antigen is unidentified. This specimen comes from a study of radiotherapy plus CTLA-4 blockade in lung cancer. About the study: Overall, about 19% of patients showed an objective response, while 31% attained disease control.

V lost 0 bases to trimming and J lost 7 bases, with 9 bases between them. The CDR3 runs to 14 residues. Germline lookup yields CDR1 SGHTA and CDR2 FQGTGA. Focal radiation plus CTLA-4 blockade with ipilimumab was given to patients with chemo-refractory metastatic non-small-cell lung cancer. Assay: immunoSEQ multiplex PCR; the TCRdb copy retains only in-frame clones and omits some. The sample records 50,000 to 65,000 clones, around 80% being singletons. Whole-study findings and limits: Radiotherapy plus ipilimumab was followed by expansion in blood of tumor-derived TCR clones. Early shifts in blood T cell clones, with interferon-beta, reportedly predicted response best.

The chain recombines TRBV7-3 with TRBJ2-2; the D gene is possibly TRBD2 (5 bases). The sequence derives from a human donor with non-small cell lung cancer who had a partial response to radiotherapy plus ipilimumab. The material sequenced was peripheral blood, taken from a patient treated with radiotherapy plus ipilimumab. DNA for the CDR3: TGTGCCAGCAGCTTAACGGACGAGGGCGGGGAGCTGTTTTTT. Translation gives CASSLTDEGGELFF.